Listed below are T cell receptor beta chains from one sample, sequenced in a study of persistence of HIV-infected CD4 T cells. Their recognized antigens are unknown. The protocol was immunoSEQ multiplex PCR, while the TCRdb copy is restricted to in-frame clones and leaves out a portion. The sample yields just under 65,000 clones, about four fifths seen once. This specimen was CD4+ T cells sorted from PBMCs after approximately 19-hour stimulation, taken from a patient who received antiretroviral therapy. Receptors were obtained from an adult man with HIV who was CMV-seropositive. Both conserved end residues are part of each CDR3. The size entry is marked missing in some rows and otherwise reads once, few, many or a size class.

CDR3 protein: CASSPLGPGNTIYF
clone size: few
V gene: TRBV19

CDR3 protein: CASSFRTGTDSPLHF
clone size: -
V gene: TRBV7-9

CDR3 protein: CASMKGEQFF
clone size: -
V gene: TRBV10-2

CDR3 protein: CASSLRDRPTDTQYF
clone size: -
V gene: TRBV6-2/TRBV6-3

CDR3 protein: CASSQDGHRTDTEAFF
clone size: -
V gene: TRBV4-2

CDR3 protein: CASSEDSWGHLTLNIQYF
clone size: -
V gene: TRBV2

CDR3 protein: CASSLEGRGKAFF
clone size: -
V gene: TRBV4-1

CDR3 protein: CASRRHNQPQHF
clone size: -
V gene: TRBV19

CDR3 protein: CASSLTGNTEAFF
clone size: few
V gene: TRBV18

CDR3 protein: CAWRGPGTDTQYF
clone size: -
V gene: TRBV28

CDR3 protein: CASSRTGNNEQFF
clone size: -
V gene: TRBV6-5

CDR3 protein: CASSVGGMGEAFF
clone size: -
V gene: TRBV9

CDR3 protein: CASSSPGGGKETQYF
clone size: -
V gene: TRBV9

CDR3 protein: CASSYSPRTGIEKLFF
clone size: -
V gene: TRBV6-5

CDR3 protein: CASSSLATSTDTQYF
clone size: -
V gene: TRBV7-9

CDR3 protein: CATRVENRGIDEQFF
clone size: -
V gene: TRBV10-3

CDR3 protein: CASSLTLPGAEKLFF
clone size: -
V gene: TRBV27

CDR3 protein: CASSYYSGTGNTIYF
clone size: -
V gene: TRBV6-5

CDR3 protein: CASSYVTVNEQFF
clone size: -
V gene: TRBV6-6

CDR3 protein: CASRDQGASSNQPQHF
clone size: once
V gene: TRBV19

CDR3 protein: CATSDHTSGGYNEQFF
clone size: -
V gene: TRBV24-1

CDR3 protein: CSVQRGAGNTIYF
clone size: few
V gene: TRBV29-1

CDR3 protein: CASSLDFITDTQYF
clone size: -
V gene: TRBV7-2

CDR3 protein: CASSSGQGASSYEQYF
clone size: -
V gene: TRBV28

CDR3 protein: CASSQEAASTDTQYF
clone size: -
V gene: TRBV4-2

CDR3 protein: CASSWRPTGELFF
clone size: -
V gene: TRBV25-1

CDR3 protein: CASSSPTGGAKGYTF
clone size: -
V gene: TRBV6-6

CDR3 protein: CASSARDKPVTQYF
clone size: once
V gene: TRBV7-8

CDR3 protein: CASSTGLINEKLFF
clone size: few
V gene: TRBV7-6

CDR3 protein: CATAFGGRYNEQFF
clone size: -
V gene: TRBV5-4

CDR3 protein: CASSLSHSDEQYF
clone size: few
V gene: TRBV3-1/TRBV3-2

CDR3 protein: CASSSLGQGNIYEQYF
clone size: -
V gene: TRBV28

CDR3 protein: CASSLAGGLLRDLHF
clone size: -
V gene: TRBV27

CDR3 protein: CASSPRTGNGQPQHF
clone size: -
V gene: TRBV28

CDR3 protein: CSASGTSNQPQHF
clone size: -
V gene: TRBV20-1

CDR3 protein: CASRGQEGETQYF
clone size: -
V gene: TRBV6-5

CDR3 protein: CSASRQDQPQHF
clone size: once
V gene: TRBV20-1

CDR3 protein: CASSLGRGRTEAFF
clone size: -
V gene: TRBV7-6

CDR3 protein: CVARGRMNTEAFF
clone size: -
V gene: TRBV28

CDR3 protein: CASSRRQQSLSYNEQFF
clone size: -
V gene: TRBV18

CDR3 protein: CASSRYGDSEQYF
clone size: -
V gene: TRBV7-9

CDR3 protein: CASSLGPSNTEAFF
clone size: -
V gene: TRBV5-5

CDR3 protein: CASSLVEGSGGYEQYF
clone size: few
V gene: TRBV11-2

CDR3 protein: CASSFVTGELFF
clone size: -
V gene: TRBV5-4

CDR3 protein: CATSDIPPGGANEKLFF
clone size: once
V gene: TRBV24-1

CDR3 protein: CASSDPGARGNTIYF
clone size: -
V gene: TRBV10-2

CDR3 protein: CASSYSGTFVAFF
clone size: few
V gene: TRBV6-2/TRBV6-3

CDR3 protein: CASSLRTGSNTGELFF
clone size: -
V gene: TRBV11-3